The entry below gives a single TCR beta chain sequence along with its context. No antigen is known for it. Calling Graves' hyperthyroidism stable meant ophthalmopathy did not progress within 18 months. This sample was included in a study of T cells in Graves' hyperthyroidism and ophthalmopathy. Study as a whole: Peripheral blood samples were taken at initial diagnosis, prior to any treatment.

RNA transcripts gave rise to amplified TCR beta CDR3 regions. The HTBI primer set was used in a first-round RT-PCR of the TCR CDR3. TCRdb called the multiplex PCR reads again in MiXCR, with one record for every CDR3 protein. The sample holds 500,000 to 600,000 distinct CDR3 sequences, 16% seen once. Overall study results and limits: The model identified upcoming ophthalmopathy a median approximately six months ahead of onset.

The source of this sequence is a woman under 30 with Graves' hyperthyroidism. Material: blood.

CDR3 loop: CASQSDRGQETQYF. In DNA, the CDR3 is TGTGCCAGCCAGTCGGACAGGGGACAAGAGACCCAGTACTTC. V gene TRBV27 combines with J gene TRBJ2-5, with 9 bases lining up with TRBD1. V lost 8 bases and J lost 2; bases outside the gene matches: 6. CDR1 is MNHEY and CDR2 is SMNVEV in the germline V gene (reference sequence). This CDR3 spans 14 amino acids.